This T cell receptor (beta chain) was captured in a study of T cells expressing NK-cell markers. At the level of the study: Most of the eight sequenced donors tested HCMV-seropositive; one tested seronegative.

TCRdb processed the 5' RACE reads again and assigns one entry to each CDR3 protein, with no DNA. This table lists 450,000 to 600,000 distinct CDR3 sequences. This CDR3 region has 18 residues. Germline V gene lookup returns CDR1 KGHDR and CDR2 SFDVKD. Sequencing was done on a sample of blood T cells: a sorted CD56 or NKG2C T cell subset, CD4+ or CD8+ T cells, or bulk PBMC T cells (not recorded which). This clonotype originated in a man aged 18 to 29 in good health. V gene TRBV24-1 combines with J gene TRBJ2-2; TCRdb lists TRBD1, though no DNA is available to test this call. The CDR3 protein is CATSEPYGTQGVTGELFF.